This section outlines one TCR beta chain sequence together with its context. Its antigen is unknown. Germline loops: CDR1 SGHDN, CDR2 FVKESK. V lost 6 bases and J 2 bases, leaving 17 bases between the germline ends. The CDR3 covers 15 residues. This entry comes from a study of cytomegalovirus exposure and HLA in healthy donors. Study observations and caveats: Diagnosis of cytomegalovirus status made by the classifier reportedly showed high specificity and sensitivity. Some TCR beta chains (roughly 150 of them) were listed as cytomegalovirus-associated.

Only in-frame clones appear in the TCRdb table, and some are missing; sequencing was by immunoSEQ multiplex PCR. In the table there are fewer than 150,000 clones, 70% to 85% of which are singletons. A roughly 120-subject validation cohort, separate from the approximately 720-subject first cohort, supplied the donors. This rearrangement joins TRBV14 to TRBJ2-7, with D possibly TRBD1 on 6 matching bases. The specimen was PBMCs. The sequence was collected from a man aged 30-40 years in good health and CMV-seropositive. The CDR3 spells CASSASSSGAYEQYF. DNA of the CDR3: TGTGCCAGCAGTGCTTCTAGTTCAGGGGCCTACGAGCAGTACTTC.